This TCR beta chain derives from a study of shared clonotypes between healthy human individuals. At the level of the study: Three plates each covered CD4 naive and memory; CD8 naive two, CD8 memory one.

Here immunoSEQ multiplex PCR was the method, and the copy in TCRdb shows in-frame clones only, minus some. The sample gives millions of clones, 90% to 95% of which show up once; 0.13% is in the top ten. Trimming cost V 6 bases and J 6 bases; bases outside gene matches: 11. CDR3 length equals 14 residues. Germline assignment: CDR1 SQVTM and CDR2 ANQGSEA. The specimen was naive CD4+ T cells sorted from blood. Subset noted: CD45RA+ positively selected. The J gene is TRBJ2-7, the V gene TRBV29-1, with 10 bases fitting TRBD2. This clonotype was sampled from a man younger than 35 in good health. CDR3 in amino acids: CSVVLAGHPLEQYF. In DNA, the CDR3 is TGCAGCGTGGTACTAGCGGGACATCCTCTCGAGCAGTACTTC.